This paragraph reports one T cell receptor beta chain. Its antigen is unknown. A much larger clone sits a single nucleotide away, making a read error possible. The data derive from a study of blood T cells in healthy people across ages. Germline values: CDR1 MNHEY, CDR2 SMNVEV (reference sequence). The CDR3 runs to 13 residues. V lost 3 bases to trimming and J lost 7 bases, with 12 bases between them. A J-beta primer mix and a sample-barcoded 5' primer were used in a second PCR of about 7 to 12 cycles. Each CDR3 protein is one row after TCRdb ran MiXCR on the 5' RACE reads. The sample yields 750,000 to 1,000,000 distinct CDR3 sequences, about 29% seen once. Study results and limitations: Roughly linear age-related decline in beta diversity appeared, significant by age about 40. The CMV status of each donor remained undetermined, and this could have confounded shifts in expanded clonotypes.

This same sample was also part of a study on T cells of mothers and their children. From that study: Each child gave about 3 million TCR beta CDR3 reads (each mother, over 9.5 million).

Sample: blood. This sequence originates from a woman aged 40 to 50 in good health. This chain connects TRBV27 to TRBJ1-2; TRBD1 might be the D (5 bases). CDR3 coding DNA: TGTGCCAGCAGTTTGGAGGGGAAGGTTGGCTACACCTTC. Protein product: CASSLEGKVGYTF.